This TCR beta chain was obtained from a study of T cells in Graves' hyperthyroidism and ophthalmopathy. The CDR3 regions of TCR beta were amplified from RNA transcripts. TCR CDR3 underwent first-round RT-PCR with the HTBI primer set. TCRdb redid the calling of the multiplex PCR reads with MiXCR, one entry per CDR3 protein. The repertoire includes about 420,000 distinct CDR3 sequences, about 15% of them detected once, and around 7.3% sits in the top ten. The study enrolled patients aged 18 to 65 with newly diagnosed hyperthyroidism of under 2 months' duration. The study left out patients who had uncontrolled infection, other autoimmune disease, pregnancy or lactation. Each diagnosis was grounded in clinical symptoms, serum thyroxine and TRAb, thyroid ultrasound, and orbital computed tomography. Cells are PBMCs isolated from roughly 10 ml of fresh blood. V lost 5 bases, J lost 2 bases, and 6 bases lay in between. CDR1 MRHNA and CDR2 SNTAGT come from the germline V gene. The length of the CDR3 is 13 residues.

J is TRBJ2-2 and V is TRBV6-4; no definite D call. This clonotype was sampled from a woman aged 18-29 years with Graves' hyperthyroidism. The sequenced material came from blood. This chain's CDR3 is CASSSVNTGELFF. The CDR3 region has the DNA TGTGCCAGCAGTTCGGTAAACACCGGGGAGCTGTTTTTT.